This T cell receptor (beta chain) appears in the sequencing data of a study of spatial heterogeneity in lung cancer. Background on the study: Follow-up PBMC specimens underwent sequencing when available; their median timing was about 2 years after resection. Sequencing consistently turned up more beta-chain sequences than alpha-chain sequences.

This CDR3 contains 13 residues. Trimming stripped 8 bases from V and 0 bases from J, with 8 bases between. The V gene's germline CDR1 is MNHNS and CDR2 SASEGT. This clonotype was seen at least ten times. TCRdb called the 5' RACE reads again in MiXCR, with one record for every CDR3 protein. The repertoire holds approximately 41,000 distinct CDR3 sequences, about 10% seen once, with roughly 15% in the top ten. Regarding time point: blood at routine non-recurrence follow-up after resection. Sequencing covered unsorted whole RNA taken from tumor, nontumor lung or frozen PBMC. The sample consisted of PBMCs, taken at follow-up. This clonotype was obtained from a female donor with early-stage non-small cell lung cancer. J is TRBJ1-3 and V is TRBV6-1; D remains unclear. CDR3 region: CASWGYSGNTIYF. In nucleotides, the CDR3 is TGTGCCAGCTGGGGATACTCTGGAAACACCATATATTTT.